Listed here is a single T cell receptor beta chain. The antigen is not known. From germline, CDR1 is SGHVS and CDR2 FNYEAQ. V shed 1 base and J shed 3 bases, with 10 bases lying between them. The CDR3 length is 16 residues. The sample comes from a study of shared clonotypes between healthy human individuals. Study-wide points: The small donor group covered limited genetic and exposure diversity. Estimated richness was generally greater in naive than memory subsets.

Clones were read by immunoSEQ multiplex PCR, and TCRdb kept only the in-frame ones, dropping some. The data show approximately 2.5 million clones, with roughly 93% seen just once and around 0.4% held by the top ten. What was sequenced was naive CD4+ T cells from PBMCs. Sample subset: CD45RA+ positively selected. This sequence was found in a man between 18 and 29 years old in good health. Some clones in this sample may be carry-over from other donors' samples. This sequence joins TRBV7-6 and TRBJ2-6; D not certain. CDR3 sequence reads: CASSLESGYGANVLTF. The CDR3 nucleotides read TGTGCCAGCAGCTTAGAGTCCGGGTATGGGGCCAACGTCCTGACTTTC.